The next 19 T cell receptor beta chains were all read from a single sample in a study of cytomegalovirus exposure and HLA in healthy donors. The protocol was immunoSEQ multiplex PCR, while the TCRdb copy is restricted to in-frame clones and leaves out a portion. The repertoire consists of more than 250,000 clones, with roughly 87% occurring once and the leading ten covering 1% to 1.5%. Material: PBMCs. These receptors all come from a woman in her thirties in good health and CMV-seropositive.

The chain uses TRBV5-4 and TRBJ2-2; 8 bases line up with TRBD1. Germline V gene sequence: CDR1 SGHNT, CDR2 YYREEE (reference sequence). V shed 1 base, J shed 2 bases, and the junction held 10 bases outside the gene matches. This CDR3 has 18 residues. CDR3: CASSLIGGTGYNTGELFF. In nucleotides, the CDR3 is TGTGCCAGCAGCTTGATTGGTGGGACAGGCTATAACACCGGGGAGCTGTTTTTT.

The chain has TRBV6-5 and TRBJ1-2; D perhaps matches TRBD1 (5 bases). Trimming removed 8 bases from V and 7 bases from J, with 14 bases in between. Per germline, CDR1 MNHEY and CDR2 SVGAGI. This CDR3 region has 12 residues. The CDR3 sequence: CASGHQGGGYTF. The CDR3 DNA is TGTGCCAGCGGACACCAGGGCGGTGGCTACACCTTC.

This sequence joins TRBV19 and TRBJ2-1; 11 bases line up with TRBD2. The junction had 9 bases not matched to a gene; V was cut back by 5 bases and J by 6 bases. Germline V CDR1 and CDR2: LNHDA, SQIVND (reference sequence). The CDR3 extends over 16 amino acids. CDR3 nucleotides: TGTGCCAGTAGTGCCTGGACTAGCGGGCTTAGCAATGAGCAGTTCTTC. Protein: CASSAWTSGLSNEQFF.

This chain uses TRBV27 with TRBJ2-7; D uncertain. Germline V lookup: CDR1 MNHEY, CDR2 SMNVEV (reference sequence). V was pared by 9 bases and J by 7 bases, with 19 bases between. This CDR3 spans 13 amino acids. The CDR3 region has the DNA TGTGCCAGAACGGCTCGTCCTTGGTATGAGCAGTACTTC. Translating gives CARTARPWYEQYF.

V gene TRBV7-6 combines with J gene TRBJ1-5; D perhaps matches TRBD1 (6 bases). Between the trimmed V and J ends, which lost 5 bases and 0 bases, there was a span of 14 bases. Germline values: CDR1 SGHVS, CDR2 FNYEAQ. The CDR3 has 16 residues. The CDR3 DNA is TGTGCCAGCAGCACAGGGACACTGGATAGCAATCAGCCCCAGCATTTT. Translated: CASSTGTLDSNQPQHF.

The chain joins TRBV5-6 to TRBJ2-3; tentative D call: TRBD2 (6 bases). The CDR3 covers 15 residues. Trimming took 6 bases from V and 1 from J, leaving 15 bases between them. Germline V gene sequence: CDR1 SGHDT, CDR2 YYEEEE. For the CDR3, the DNA is TGTGCCAGCACCCTTGGATGGGGGGGCACAGATACGCAGTATTTT. Translating gives CASTLGWGGTDTQYF. Based on the CDR3 plus reference TRBV5-6 and TRBJ2-3, the full variable domain is DAGVTQSPTHLIKTRGQQVTLRCSPKSGHDTVSWYQQALGQGPQFIFQYYEEEERQRGNFPDRFSGHQFPNYSSELNVNALLLGDSALYLCASTLGWGGTDTQYFGPGTRLTVL.

This chain joins TRBV6-5 and TRBJ2-7, with no clear D. V was cut by 5 bases and J by 6 bases, with 11 bases left in between. The CDR3 consists of 12 residues. CDR1 is MNHEY and CDR2 is SVGAGI in the germline V gene. CDR3 amino acids: CASSEWGSEQYF. CDR3 coding DNA: TGTGCCAGCAGTGAATGGGGTTCCGAGCAGTACTTC.

This rearrangement joins TRBV6-1 to TRBJ2-7; 7 bases match TRBD1. The CDR3 is 13 amino acids. The ends lost 6 bases at V and 4 bases at J; junction bases unmatched: 6. The germline V gene has CDR1 MNHNS and CDR2 SASEGT. CDR3 in amino acids: CASRSQGEYEQYF. The CDR3 nucleotides are TGTGCCAGCAGATCGCAGGGGGAGTACGAGCAGTACTTC.

The chain is built from TRBV30 and TRBJ2-7; 7 nucleotides agree with TRBD1. With V trimmed by 5 bases and J by 6 bases, 16 bases remained unmatched. The CDR3 covers 15 residues. Germline V gene sequence: CDR1 GTSNPN, CDR2 SVGIG (reference sequence). CDR3 sequence (DNA): TGTGCCTGGGGCGGATACAGGGGACAGCGCGGCGAGCAGTACTTC. Protein sequence: CAWGGYRGQRGEQYF.

This chain links TRBV6-6 with TRBJ2-7; TRBD1 or TRBD2 may be the D gene (7 bases each). The length of the CDR3 is 13 residues. Germline CDR1 and CDR2: MNHNY and SVGAGI (reference sequence). V lost 7 bases and J lost 4, with 14 bases in between. For the CDR3, the DNA is TGTGCCAGCACCCCCAGGGGGGGATACGAGCAGTACTTC. Translated, it gives CASTPRGGYEQYF.

The chain couples TRBV4-3 to TRBJ2-2, with D perhaps matching TRBD2 (6 bases). Trimming stripped 0 bases from V and 5 bases from J, with 10 bases between. The CDR3 sequence is 15 residues long. The germline gives CDR1 LGHNA, CDR2 YSLEER. For the CDR3, the DNA is TGCGCCAGCAGCCAAGATGTGGAGGGGACCGGGGAGCTGTTTTTT. Translating gives CASSQDVEGTGELFF.

The gene calls are TRBV7-2 and TRBJ2-7; 9 bases agree with TRBD1. The length of the CDR3 is 17 residues. CDR1 is SGHTA and CDR2 is FQGNSA in the germline V gene. The trim removed 0 bases at V and 4 bases at J, leaving 10 bases unmatched. CDR3 sequence reads: CASSLAQPGQGWYEQYF. DNA for the CDR3: TGTGCCAGCAGCTTAGCGCAACCGGGACAGGGTTGGTACGAGCAGTACTTC.

V and J are TRBV6-1 and TRBJ2-7; no firm D call. Trimming stripped 8 bases from V and 5 bases from J, with 22 bases between. Germline V gene lookup returns CDR1 MNHNS and CDR2 SASEGT. CDR3 size: 15 residues. In DNA, the CDR3 is TGTGCCAGCCGAGCAGACGGCGGATATGGTAACGAGCAGTACTTC. Translating it yields CASRADGGYGNEQYF.

The V and J genes are TRBV27 and TRBJ2-7; the D is unclear. V lost 6 bases and J 2 bases, leaving 17 bases between the germline ends. Germline V gives CDR1 MNHEY, CDR2 SMNVEV (reference sequence). The CDR3 consists of 15 residues. This CDR3 reads CASSSYDKAPYEQYF. CDR3 DNA sequence: TGTGCCAGCAGCTCCTACGACAAGGCCCCCTACGAGCAGTACTTC.

CDR3 sequence (DNA): TGTGCCTGGAGTGTCCTCAGACCGAGCGGTCTGTACTTCACCGGGGAGCTGTTTTTT. Translating it yields CAWSVLRPSGLYFTGELFF. This chain joins TRBV30 and TRBJ2-2, with D possibly being TRBD2 (5 bases). The V and J ends lost 0 bases and 4 bases respectively, with 24 bases between them. Germline CDR1 and CDR2: GTSNPN and SVGIG (reference sequence). The CDR3 has 19 residues. The full variable domain, completed using reference TRBV30 and TRBJ2-2, is SQTIHQWPATLVQPVGSPLSLECTVEGTSNPNLYWYRQAAGRGLQLLFYSVGIGQISSEVPQNLSASRPQDRQFILSSKKLLLSDSGFYLCAWSVLRPSGLYFTGELFFGEGSRLTVL.

The chain uses TRBV28 and TRBJ2-4, with TRBD2 identical over 7 bases. Trimming at V came to 7 bases and at J to 1 base, leaving 4 bases not matched to a gene. Looked up from germline, CDR1 is MDHEN and CDR2 is SYDVKM. There are 14 residues in the CDR3. The chain's CDR3 is CASTLLAAKNIQYF. Here the CDR3 DNA reads TGTGCCAGCACACTACTAGCGGCCAAAAACATTCAGTACTTC.

The chain uses TRBV6-5 and TRBJ1-2, with 7 bases lining up with TRBD1. The ends lost 4 bases at V and 1 base at J; junction bases unmatched: 9. In germline, CDR1 is MNHEY, CDR2 SVGAGI. CDR3 length: 16 residues. The CDR3 loop is CASSLTSRDSNYGYTF. The CDR3 region has the DNA TGTGCCAGCAGTTTAACGTCCCGGGACAGTAACTATGGCTACACCTTC.

This clone was seen just once. V is TRBV27 and J is TRBJ2-4; D possibly matches TRBD1 or TRBD2 (5 bases each). In germline, CDR1 is MNHEY, CDR2 SMNVEV (reference sequence). V was clipped by 2 bases and J by 0 bases, with 5 bases between them. The CDR3 covers 14 residues. CDR3 sequence reads: CASSLGGAKNIQYF. The CDR3 DNA reads TGTGCCAGCAGTTTAGGGGGAGCCAAAAACATTCAGTACTTC.

The chain has TRBV28 and TRBJ1-1; D gene unclear. CDR3 size: 14 residues. V was clipped by 2 bases and J by 1 base, with 8 bases between them. CDR1 MDHEN and CDR2 SYDVKM come from the germline V gene. The CDR3: CASSLSGRNTEAFF. The CDR3 region has the DNA TGTGCCAGCAGTTTAAGTGGGAGGAACACTGAAGCTTTCTTT.